What follows describes a single TCR beta chain. Antigen specificity is unknown. Repertoires were generated with immunoSEQ multiplex PCR, while TCRdb's copy carries only in-frame clones and drops some. The sample lists some 120,000 clones, 84% occurring once. These data come from a study of identifying expanded T cells in peripheral blood. This CDR3 comprises 13 residues. V gave up 5 bases and J gave up 2 bases, with 10 bases separating them. Germline V lookup: CDR1 MNHNY, CDR2 SVGAGI (reference sequence). Study results and limitations: Across healthy donors, higher total template counts meant significantly greater approximately two-week count variance.

Sequencing was done on a sample of blood. The V call is TRBV6-6, the J call TRBJ2-7; no clear D. The receptor's source is a person between 18 and 75 years old in good health. The CDR3 nucleotides read TGTGCCAGCAGTGTGGGTTCAACCTACGAGCAGTACTTC. Translation: CASSVGSTYEQYF.